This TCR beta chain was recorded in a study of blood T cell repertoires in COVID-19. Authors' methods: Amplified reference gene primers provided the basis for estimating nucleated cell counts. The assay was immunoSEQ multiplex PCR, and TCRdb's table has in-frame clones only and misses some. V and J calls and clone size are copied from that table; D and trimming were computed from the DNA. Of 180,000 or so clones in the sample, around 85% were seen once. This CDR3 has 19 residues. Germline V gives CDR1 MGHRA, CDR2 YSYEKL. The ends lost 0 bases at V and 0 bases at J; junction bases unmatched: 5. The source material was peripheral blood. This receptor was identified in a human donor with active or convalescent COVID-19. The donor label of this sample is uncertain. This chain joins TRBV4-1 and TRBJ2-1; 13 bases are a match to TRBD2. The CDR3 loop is CASSQEGLAGRSSYNEQFF. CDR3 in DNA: TGCGCCAGCAGCCAAGAGGGACTAGCGGGGCGAAGCTCCTACAATGAGCAGTTCTTC.